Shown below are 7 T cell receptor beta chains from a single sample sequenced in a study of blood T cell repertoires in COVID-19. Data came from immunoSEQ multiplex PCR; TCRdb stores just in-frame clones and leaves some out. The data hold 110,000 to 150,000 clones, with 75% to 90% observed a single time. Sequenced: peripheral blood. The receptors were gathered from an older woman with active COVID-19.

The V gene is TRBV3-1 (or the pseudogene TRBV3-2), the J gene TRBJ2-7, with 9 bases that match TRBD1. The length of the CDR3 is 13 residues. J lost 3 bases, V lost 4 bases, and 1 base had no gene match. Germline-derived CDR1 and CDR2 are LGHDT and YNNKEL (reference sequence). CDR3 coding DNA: TGTGCCAGCAGCCGGGACAGGGACTACGAGCAGTACTTC. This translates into CASSRDRDYEQYF.

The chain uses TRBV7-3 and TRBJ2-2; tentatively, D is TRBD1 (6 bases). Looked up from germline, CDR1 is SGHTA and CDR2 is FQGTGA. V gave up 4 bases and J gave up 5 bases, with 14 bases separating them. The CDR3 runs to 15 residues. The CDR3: CASSSGSGATGELFF. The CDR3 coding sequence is TGTGCCAGCAGCTCTGGGTCAGGGGCGACCGGGGAGCTGTTTTTT.

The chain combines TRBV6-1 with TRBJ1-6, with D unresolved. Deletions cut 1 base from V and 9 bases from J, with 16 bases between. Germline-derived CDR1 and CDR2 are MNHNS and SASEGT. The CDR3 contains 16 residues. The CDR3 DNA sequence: TGTGCCAGCAGTGAAGTTTACTCACTAATTAGTTCACCCCTCCACTTT. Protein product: CASSEVYSLISSPLHF.

This chain's CDR3 is CASSITQENTEAFF. The CDR3 DNA follows: TGTGCCAGCTCCATTACACAGGAGAACACTGAAGCTTTCTTT. V gene TRBV18 combines with J gene TRBJ1-1, with D maybe TRBD1 (5 bases). Trimming removed 6 bases from V and 1 base from J, with 12 bases in between. The CDR3 is made up of 14 amino acids. CDR1 is KGHSH, CDR2 LQKENI, per germline.

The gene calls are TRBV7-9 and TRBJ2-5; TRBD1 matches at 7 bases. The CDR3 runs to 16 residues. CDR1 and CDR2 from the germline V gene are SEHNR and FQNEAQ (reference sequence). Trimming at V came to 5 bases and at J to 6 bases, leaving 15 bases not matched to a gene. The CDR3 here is CASSPGTVPKLKTQYF. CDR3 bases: TGTGCCAGCAGCCCGGGGACAGTCCCCAAACTCAAGACCCAGTACTTC.

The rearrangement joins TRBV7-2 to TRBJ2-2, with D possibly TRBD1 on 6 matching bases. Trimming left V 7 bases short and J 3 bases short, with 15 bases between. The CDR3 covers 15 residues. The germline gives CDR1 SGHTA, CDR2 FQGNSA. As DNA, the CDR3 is TGTGCCAGCACCCAGGGGCAGGGATACACCGGGGAGCTGTTTTTT. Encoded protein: CASTQGQGYTGELFF.

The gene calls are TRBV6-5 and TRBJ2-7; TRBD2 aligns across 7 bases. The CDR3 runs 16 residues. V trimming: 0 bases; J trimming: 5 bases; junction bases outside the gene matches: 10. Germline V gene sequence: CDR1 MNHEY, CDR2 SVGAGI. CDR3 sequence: CASSYSRTSARHEQYF. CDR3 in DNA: TGTGCCAGCAGTTACTCGAGGACTAGTGCTCGGCACGAGCAGTACTTC.